The clone carrying this T cell receptor beta chain appeared many times. What it recognizes is unknown. PBMCs were collected from a roughly 9.7 ml volume of fresh peripheral blood. These data are taken from a study of T cells in Graves' hyperthyroidism and ophthalmopathy. The junction had 9 bases not matched to a gene; V was cut back by 3 bases and J by 7 bases. Germline-derived CDR1 and CDR2 are MDHEN and SYDVKM. The CDR3 covers 15 residues. Study-wide points: A 13 V-J model separated ophthalmopathy from stable hyperthyroidism.

RNA transcripts yielded amplified TCR beta CDR3 regions. Primed by the HTBI set, a first-round RT-PCR was run on the TCR CDR3. TCRdb passed the multiplex PCR reads through MiXCR, listing each CDR3 protein once. The data contain a few hundred thousand distinct CDR3 sequences, 12% to 15% of them singletons. The chain recombines TRBV28 with TRBJ2-7; 10 nucleotides agree with TRBD2. Sequencing used blood. The origin of this receptor is a woman aged 40 to 50 with Graves' hyperthyroidism. Here the CDR3 reads CASSLSSGGAREQYF. DNA of the CDR3: TGTGCCAGCAGTTTGTCGAGCGGGGGGGCGCGTGAGCAGTACTTC.